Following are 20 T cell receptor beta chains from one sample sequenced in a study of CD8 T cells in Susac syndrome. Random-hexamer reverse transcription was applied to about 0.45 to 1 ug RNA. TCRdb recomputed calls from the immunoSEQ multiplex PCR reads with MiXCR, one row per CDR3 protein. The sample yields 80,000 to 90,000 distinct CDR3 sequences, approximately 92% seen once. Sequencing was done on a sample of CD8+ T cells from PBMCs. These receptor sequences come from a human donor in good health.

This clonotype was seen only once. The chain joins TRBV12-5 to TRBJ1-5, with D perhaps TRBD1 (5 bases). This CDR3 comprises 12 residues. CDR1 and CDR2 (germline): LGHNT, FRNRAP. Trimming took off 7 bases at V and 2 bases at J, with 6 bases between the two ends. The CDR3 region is CASEGGNQPQHF. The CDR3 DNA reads TGTGCTAGTGAAGGGGGCAATCAGCCCCAGCATTTT.

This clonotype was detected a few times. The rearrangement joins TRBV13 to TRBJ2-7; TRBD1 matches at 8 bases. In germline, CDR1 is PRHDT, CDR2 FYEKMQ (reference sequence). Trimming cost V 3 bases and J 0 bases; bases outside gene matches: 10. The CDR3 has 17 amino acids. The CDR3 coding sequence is TGTGCCAGCAGCTTGGCGTTACGGGACAGGAGCTCCTACGAGCAGTACTTC. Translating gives CASSLALRDRSSYEQYF.

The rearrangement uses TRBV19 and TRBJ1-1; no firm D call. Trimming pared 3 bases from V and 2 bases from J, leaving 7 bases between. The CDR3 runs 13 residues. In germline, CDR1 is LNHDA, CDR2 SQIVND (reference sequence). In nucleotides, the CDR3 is TGTGCCAGTAGTATCGGGGAAAACACTGAAGCTTTCTTT. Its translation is CASSIGENTEAFF.

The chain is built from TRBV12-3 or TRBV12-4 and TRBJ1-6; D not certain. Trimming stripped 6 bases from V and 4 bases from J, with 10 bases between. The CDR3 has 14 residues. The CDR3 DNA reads TGTGCCAGCAGACCGGACCTATATAATTCACCCCTCCACTTT. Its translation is CASRPDLYNSPLHF.

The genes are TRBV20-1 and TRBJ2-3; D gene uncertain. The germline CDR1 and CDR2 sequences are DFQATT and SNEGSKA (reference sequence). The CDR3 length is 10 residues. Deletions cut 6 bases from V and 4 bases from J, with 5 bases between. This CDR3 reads CSAIADTQYF. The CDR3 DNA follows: TGCAGTGCCATAGCAGATACGCAGTATTTT.

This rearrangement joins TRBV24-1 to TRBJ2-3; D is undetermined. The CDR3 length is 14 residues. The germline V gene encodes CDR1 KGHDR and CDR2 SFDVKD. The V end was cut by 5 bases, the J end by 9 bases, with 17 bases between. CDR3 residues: CATSGVDTLGTQYF. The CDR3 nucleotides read TGTGCCACCAGTGGCGTTGACACCCTCGGGACGCAGTATTTT.

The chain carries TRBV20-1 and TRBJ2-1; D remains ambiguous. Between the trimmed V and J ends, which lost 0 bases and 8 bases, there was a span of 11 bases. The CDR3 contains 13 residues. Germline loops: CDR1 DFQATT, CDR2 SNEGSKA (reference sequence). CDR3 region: CSARDPSHHEQFF. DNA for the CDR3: TGCAGTGCTAGAGACCCCTCGCATCATGAGCAGTTCTTC.

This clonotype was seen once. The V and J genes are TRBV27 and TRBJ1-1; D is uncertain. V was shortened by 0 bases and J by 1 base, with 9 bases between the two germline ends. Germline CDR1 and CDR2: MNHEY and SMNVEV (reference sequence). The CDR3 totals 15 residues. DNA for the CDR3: TGTGCCAGCAGTTTATCGGCAGAGACGAACACTGAAGCTTTCTTT. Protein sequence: CASSLSAETNTEAFF.

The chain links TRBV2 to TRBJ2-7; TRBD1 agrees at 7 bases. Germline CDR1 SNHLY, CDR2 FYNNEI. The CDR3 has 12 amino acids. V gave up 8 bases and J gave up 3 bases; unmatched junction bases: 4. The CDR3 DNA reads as TGTGCCAGCCATGGGACAGACTACGAGCAGTACTTC. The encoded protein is CASHGTDYEQYF.

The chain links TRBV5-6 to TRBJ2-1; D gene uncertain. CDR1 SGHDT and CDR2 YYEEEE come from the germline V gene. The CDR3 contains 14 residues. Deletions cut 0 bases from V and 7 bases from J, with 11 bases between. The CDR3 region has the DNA TGTGCCAGCAGCTTGGGTCTGGGATCAAATGAGCAGTTCTTC. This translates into CASSLGLGSNEQFF.

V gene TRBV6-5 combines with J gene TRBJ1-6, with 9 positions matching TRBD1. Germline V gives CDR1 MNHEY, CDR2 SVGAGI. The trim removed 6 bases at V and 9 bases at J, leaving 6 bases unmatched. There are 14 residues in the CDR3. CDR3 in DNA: TGTGCCAGCAGCTACGGACAGGGGACTTCACCCCTCCACTTT. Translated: CASSYGQGTSPLHF.

The CDR3 reads CASSPGYYEQFF. In DNA, the CDR3 is TGTGCCAGCAGCCCGGGGTACTATGAGCAGTTCTTC. The J gene is TRBJ2-1, the V gene TRBV14; possibly TRBD2 for D (5 bases). This CDR3 comprises 12 residues. Germline CDR1 is SGHDN and CDR2 is FVKESK. Deletions cut 4 bases from V and 8 bases from J, with 9 bases between.

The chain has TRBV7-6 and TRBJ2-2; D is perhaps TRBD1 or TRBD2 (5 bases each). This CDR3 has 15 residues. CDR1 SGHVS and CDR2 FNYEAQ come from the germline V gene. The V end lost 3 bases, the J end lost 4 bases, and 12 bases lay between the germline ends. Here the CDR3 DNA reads TGTGCCAGCAGCTTGGCCGGGGCGACCACCGGGGAGCTGTTTTTT. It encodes CASSLAGATTGELFF.

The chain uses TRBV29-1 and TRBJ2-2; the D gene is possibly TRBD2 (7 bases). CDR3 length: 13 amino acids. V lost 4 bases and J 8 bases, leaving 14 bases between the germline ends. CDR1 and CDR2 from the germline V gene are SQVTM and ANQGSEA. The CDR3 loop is CSVGGGAGGELFF. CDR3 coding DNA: TGCAGCGTTGGAGGGGGGGCCGGAGGGGAGCTGTTTTTT.

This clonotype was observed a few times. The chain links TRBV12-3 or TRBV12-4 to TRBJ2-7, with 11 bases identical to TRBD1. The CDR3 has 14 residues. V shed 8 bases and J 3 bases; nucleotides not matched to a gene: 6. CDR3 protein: CASSPGTGGYEQYF. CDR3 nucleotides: TGTGCCAGCTCTCCGGGGACAGGGGGCTACGAGCAGTACTTC.

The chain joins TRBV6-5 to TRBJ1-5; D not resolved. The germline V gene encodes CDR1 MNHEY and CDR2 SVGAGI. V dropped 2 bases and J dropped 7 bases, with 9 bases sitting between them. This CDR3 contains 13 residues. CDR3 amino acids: CASSYAGGQPQHF. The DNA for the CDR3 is TGTGCCAGCAGTTACGCGGGCGGACAGCCCCAGCATTTT.

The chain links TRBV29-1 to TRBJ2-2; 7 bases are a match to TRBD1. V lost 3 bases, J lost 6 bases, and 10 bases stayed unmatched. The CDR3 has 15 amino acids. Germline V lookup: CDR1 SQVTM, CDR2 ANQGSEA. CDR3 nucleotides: TGCAGCGTTGAGCTCCGACAGGGCCCAGCCGGGGAGCTGTTTTTT. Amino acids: CSVELRQGPAGELFF.

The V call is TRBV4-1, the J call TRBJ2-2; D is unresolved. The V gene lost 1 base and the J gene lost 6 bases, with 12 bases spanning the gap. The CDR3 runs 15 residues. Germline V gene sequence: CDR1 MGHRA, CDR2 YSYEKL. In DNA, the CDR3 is TGCGCCAGCAGCCAAGCCCTTGGTCGGTCCGGGGAGCTGTTTTTT. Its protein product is CASSQALGRSGELFF.

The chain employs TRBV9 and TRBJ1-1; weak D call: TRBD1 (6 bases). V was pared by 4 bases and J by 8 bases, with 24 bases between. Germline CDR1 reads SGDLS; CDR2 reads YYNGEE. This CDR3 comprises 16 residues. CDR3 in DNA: TGTGCCAGCAGCCTCAGTAGGTCGGACAGCCAAAAAGAAGCTTTCTTT. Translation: CASSLSRSDSQKEAFF. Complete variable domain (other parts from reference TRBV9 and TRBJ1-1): DSGVTQTPKHLITATGQRVTLRCSPRSGDLSVYWYQQSLDQGLQFLIQYYNGEERAKGNILERFSAQQFPDLHSELNLSSLELGDSALYFCASSLSRSDSQKEAFFGQGTRLTVV.

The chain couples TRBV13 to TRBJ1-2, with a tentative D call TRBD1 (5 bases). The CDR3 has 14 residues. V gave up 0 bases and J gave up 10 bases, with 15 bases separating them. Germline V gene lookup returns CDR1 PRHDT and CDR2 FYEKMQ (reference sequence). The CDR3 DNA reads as TGTGCCAGCAGCTTAGGGGGACGGGGTCCGTTCTACACCTTC. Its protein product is CASSLGGRGPFYTF.